The following is a T cell receptor (beta chain) sequence with its context. These data belong to a study of T cell changes during pregnancy in multiple sclerosis. Looked up from germline, CDR1 is SNHLY and CDR2 is FYNNEI. With 6 bases removed from V and 0 bases from J, the gap between germline ends came to 6 bases. The CDR3 runs 13 residues. Sequencing was performed with immunoSEQ multiplex PCR; in TCRdb, only in-frame clones are kept and a portion is missing. The data contain around 68,000 clones, 75% to 95% of them singletons. The gene calls are TRBV2 and TRBJ1-3; D uncertain. The receptor comes from a female donor with multiple sclerosis, enrolled in a pregnancy study. The sample was peripheral blood, taken in the third trimester of pregnancy. The CDR3 protein is CASRGSSGNTIYF. DNA of the CDR3: TGTGCCAGCAGAGGGAGCTCTGGAAACACCATATATTTT.